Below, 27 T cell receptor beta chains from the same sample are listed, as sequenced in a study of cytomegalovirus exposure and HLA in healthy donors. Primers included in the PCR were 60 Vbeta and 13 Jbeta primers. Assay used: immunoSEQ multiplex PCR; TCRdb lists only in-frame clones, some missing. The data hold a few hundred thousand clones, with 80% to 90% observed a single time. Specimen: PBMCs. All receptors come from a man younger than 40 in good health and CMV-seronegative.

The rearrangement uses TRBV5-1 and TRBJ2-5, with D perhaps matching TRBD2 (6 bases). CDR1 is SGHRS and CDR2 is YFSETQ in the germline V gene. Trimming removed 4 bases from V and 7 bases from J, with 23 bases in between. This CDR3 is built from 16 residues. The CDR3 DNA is TGCGCCAGCAGCAGCCCCCCCGGCCCCTCCGGGGGGACCCAGTACTTC. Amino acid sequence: CASSSPPGPSGGTQYF.

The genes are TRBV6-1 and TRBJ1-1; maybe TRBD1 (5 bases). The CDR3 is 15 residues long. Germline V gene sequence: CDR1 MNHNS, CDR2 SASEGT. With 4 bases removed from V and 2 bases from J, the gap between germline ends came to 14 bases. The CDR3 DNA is TGTGCCAGCAGTGTGGGGCCAGACGGCAACACTGAAGCTTTCTTT. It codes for CASSVGPDGNTEAFF.

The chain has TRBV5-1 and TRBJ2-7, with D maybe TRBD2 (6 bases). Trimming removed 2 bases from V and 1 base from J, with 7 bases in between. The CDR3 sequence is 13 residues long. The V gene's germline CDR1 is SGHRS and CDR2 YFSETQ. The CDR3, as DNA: TGCGCCAGCAGCTTTAGCGGATCCTACGAGCAGTACTTC. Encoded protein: CASSFSGSYEQYF.

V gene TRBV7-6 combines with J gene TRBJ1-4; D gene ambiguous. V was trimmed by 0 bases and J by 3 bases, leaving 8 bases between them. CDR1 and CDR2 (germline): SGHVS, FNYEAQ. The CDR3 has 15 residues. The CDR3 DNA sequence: TGTGCCAGCAGCTTAGCGGTACACCCTAATGAAAAACTGTTTTTT. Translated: CASSLAVHPNEKLFF.

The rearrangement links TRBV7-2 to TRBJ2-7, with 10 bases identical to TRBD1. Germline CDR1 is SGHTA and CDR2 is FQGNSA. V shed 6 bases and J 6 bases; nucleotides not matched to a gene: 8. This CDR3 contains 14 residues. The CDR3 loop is CASRFDRTGGEQYF. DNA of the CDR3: TGTGCCAGCAGGTTCGATAGGACAGGGGGCGAGCAGTACTTC.

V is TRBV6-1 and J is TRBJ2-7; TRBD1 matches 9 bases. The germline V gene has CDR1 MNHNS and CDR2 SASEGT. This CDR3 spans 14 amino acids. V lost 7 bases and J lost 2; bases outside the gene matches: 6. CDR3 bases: TGTGCCAGCATCCCCGGGACAGGGACCTACGAGCAGTACTTC. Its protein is CASIPGTGTYEQYF.

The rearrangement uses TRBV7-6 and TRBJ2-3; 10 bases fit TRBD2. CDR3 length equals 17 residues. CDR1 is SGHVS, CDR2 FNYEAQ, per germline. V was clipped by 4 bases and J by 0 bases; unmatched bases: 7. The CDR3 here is CASSSDQRGGSTDTQYF. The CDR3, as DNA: TGTGCCAGCAGCTCCGACCAGCGGGGGGGGAGCACAGATACGCAGTATTTT.

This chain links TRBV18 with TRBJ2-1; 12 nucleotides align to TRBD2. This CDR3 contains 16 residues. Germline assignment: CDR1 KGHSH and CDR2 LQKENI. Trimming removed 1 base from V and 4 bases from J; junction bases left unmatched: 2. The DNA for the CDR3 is TGTGCCAGCTCACCACTGGGACTAGCGGGTTACAATGAGCAGTTCTTC. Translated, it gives CASSPLGLAGYNEQFF.

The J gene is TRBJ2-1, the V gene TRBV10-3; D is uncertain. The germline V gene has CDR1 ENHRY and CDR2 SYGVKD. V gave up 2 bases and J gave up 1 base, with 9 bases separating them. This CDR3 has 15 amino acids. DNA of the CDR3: TGTGCCATCAGTGAGGCCAGCGTGTCCTACAATGAGCAGTTCTTC. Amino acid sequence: CAISEASVSYNEQFF.

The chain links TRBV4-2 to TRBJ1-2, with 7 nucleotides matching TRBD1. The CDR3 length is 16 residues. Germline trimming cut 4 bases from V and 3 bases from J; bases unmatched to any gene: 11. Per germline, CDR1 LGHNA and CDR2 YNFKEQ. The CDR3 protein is CASSPGGVSSYYGYTF. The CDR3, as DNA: TGTGCCAGCAGCCCAGGGGGAGTTTCCAGCTACTATGGCTACACCTTC.

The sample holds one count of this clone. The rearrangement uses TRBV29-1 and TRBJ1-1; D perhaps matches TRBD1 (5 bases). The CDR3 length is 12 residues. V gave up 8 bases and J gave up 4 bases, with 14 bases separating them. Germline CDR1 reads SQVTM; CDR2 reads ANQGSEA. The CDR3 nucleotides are TGCAGCACGGCCGAGCAGGGCACTGAAGCTTTCTTT. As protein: CSTAEQGTEAFF.

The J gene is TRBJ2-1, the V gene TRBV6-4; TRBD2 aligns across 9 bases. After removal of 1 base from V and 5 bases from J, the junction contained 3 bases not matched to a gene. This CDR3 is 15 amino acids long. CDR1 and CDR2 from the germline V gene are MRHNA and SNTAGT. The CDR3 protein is CASSDFSGGNNEQFF. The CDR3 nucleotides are TGTGCCAGCAGTGACTTTAGCGGGGGTAACAATGAGCAGTTCTTC.

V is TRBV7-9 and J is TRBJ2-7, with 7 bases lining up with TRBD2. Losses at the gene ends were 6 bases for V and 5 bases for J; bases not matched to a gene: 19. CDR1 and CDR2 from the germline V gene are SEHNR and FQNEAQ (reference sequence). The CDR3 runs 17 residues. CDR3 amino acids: CASSPGLTLTWGDEQYF. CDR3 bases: TGTGCCAGCAGTCCGGGACTAACACTTACCTGGGGGGACGAGCAGTACTTC. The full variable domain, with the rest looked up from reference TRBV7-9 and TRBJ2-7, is DTGVSQNPRHKITKRGQNVTFRCDPISEHNRLYWYRQTLGQGPEFLTYFQNEAQLEKSRLLSDRFSAERPKGSFSTLEIQRTEQGDSAMYLCASSPGLTLTWGDEQYFGPGTRLTVT.

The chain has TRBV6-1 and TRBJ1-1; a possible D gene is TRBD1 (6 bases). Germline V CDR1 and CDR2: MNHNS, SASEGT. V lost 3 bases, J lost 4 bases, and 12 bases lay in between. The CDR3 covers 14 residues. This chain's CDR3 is CASSDRGKGTEAFF. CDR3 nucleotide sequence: TGTGCCAGCAGTGACAGGGGAAAAGGCACTGAAGCTTTCTTT.

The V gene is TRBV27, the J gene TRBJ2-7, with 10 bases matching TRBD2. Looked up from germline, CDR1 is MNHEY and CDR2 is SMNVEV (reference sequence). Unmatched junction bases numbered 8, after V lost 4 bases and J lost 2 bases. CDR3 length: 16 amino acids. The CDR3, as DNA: TGTGCCAGCAGTTCCCCCCAGCGGGGGGGCCCCTACGAGCAGTACTTC. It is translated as CASSSPQRGGPYEQYF.

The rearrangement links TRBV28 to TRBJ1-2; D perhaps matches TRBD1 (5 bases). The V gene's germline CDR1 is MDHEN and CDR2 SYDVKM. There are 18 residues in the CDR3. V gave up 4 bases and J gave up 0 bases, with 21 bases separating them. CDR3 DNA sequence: TGTGCCAGCAGTTCCCCCACGATTGGACGGGGGACTAACTATGGCTACACCTTC. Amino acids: CASSSPTIGRGTNYGYTF.

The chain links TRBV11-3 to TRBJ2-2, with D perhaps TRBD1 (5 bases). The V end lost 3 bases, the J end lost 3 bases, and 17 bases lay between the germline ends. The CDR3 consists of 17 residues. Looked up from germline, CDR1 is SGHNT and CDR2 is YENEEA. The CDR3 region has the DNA TGTGCCAGCAGCTTGCCAACAGGAGTTGGGCACACCGGGGAGCTGTTTTTT. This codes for CASSLPTGVGHTGELFF.

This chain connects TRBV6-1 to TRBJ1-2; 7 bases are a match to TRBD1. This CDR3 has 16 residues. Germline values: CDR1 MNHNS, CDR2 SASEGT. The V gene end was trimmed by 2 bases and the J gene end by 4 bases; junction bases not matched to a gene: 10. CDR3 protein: CASSERDSRLSYGYTF. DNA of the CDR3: TGTGCCAGCAGTGAAAGGGACAGCCGACTCAGCTATGGCTACACCTTC.

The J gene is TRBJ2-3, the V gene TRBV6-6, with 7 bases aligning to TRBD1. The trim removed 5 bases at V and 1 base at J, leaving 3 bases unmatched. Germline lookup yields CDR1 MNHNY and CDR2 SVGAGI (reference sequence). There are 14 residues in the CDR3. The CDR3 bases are TGTGCCAGCAGTCGGACAGGCGGCACAGATACGCAGTATTTT. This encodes CASSRTGGTDTQYF.

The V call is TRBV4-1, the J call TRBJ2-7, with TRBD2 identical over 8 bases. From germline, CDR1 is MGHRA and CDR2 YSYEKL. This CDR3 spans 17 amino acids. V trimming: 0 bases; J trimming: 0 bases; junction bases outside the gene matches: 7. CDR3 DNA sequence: TGCGCCAGCAGCCAAGATGGGACCGGGGGGGTCTCCTACGAGCAGTACTTC. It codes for CASSQDGTGGVSYEQYF.

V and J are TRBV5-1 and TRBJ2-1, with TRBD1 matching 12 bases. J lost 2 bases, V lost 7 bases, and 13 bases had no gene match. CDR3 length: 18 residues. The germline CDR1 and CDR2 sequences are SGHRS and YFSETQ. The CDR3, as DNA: TGCGCCAGCGGACCGGGACAGGGGGCTTTAGGCGCCTACAATGAGCAGTTCTTC. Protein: CASGPGQGALGAYNEQFF.

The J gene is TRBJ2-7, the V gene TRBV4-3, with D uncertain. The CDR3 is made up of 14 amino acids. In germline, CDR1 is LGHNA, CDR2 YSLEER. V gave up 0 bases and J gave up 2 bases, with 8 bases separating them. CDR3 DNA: TGCGCCAGCAGCCAAGATCACTTAACCTACGAGCAGTACTTC. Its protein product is CASSQDHLTYEQYF.

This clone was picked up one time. CDR3 coding DNA: TGTGCCAGCAGTTCCGGGACAGGGGGTATTTACTCCTACGAGCAGTACTTC. Protein sequence: CASSSGTGGIYSYEQYF. The chain is built from TRBV28 and TRBJ2-7; 11 bases match TRBD1. The length of the CDR3 is 17 residues. The germline gives CDR1 MDHEN, CDR2 SYDVKM. V was pared by 4 bases and J by 0 bases, with 8 bases of the junction left unmatched.

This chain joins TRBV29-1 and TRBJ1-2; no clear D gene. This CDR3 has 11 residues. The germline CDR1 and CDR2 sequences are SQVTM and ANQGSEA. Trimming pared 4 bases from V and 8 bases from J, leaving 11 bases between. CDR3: CSVVIGQGYTF. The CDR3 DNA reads TGCAGCGTTGTAATTGGGCAGGGCTACACCTTC. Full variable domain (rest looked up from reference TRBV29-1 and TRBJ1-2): SAVISQKPSRDICQRGTSLTIQCQVDSQVTMMFWYRQQPGQSLTLIATANQGSEATYESGFVIDKFPISRPNLTFSTLTVSNMSPEDSSIYLCSVVIGQGYTFGSGTRLTVV.

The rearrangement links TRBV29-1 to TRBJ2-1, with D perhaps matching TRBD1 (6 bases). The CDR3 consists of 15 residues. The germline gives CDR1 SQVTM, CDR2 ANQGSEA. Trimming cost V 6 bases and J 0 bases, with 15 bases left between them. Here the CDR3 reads CSVDGTSSSYNEQFF. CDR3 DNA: TGCAGCGTCGATGGGACAAGCAGCTCCTACAATGAGCAGTTCTTC.

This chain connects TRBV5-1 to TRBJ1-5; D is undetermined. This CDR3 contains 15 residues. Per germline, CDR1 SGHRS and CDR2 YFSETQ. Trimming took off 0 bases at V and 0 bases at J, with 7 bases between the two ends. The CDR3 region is CASSLGLYSNQPQHF. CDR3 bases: TGCGCCAGCAGCTTGGGTCTGTATAGCAATCAGCCCCAGCATTTT.

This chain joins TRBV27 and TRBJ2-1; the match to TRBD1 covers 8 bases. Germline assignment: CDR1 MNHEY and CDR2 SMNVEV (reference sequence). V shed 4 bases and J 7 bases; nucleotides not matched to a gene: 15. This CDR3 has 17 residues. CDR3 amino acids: CASSSARGQGRGNEQFF. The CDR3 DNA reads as TGTGCCAGCAGTTCGGCAAGAGGACAGGGAAGGGGGAATGAGCAGTTCTTC.